These 25 T cell receptor beta chains came from one sample sequenced in a study of radiation and T cells in renal cell carcinoma (dated by TCRdb to 2020 to 2022). This sample's time point label indicates: blood 4 weeks post-SBRT, at nephrectomy. The label giving this sample's treatment or condition can be read as: 15 Gy SBRT to primary tumor, nephrectomy 4 weeks later. Library preparation employed the immunoSEQ multiplex PCR assay. TCRdb provides this immuneACCESS table in a form limited to in-frame rearrangements. Some clones are lacking; in checked studies, under half of them reflect an unresolved V gene, and why the rest are absent is not known. The sample table shows around 77,000 clones, and around four fifths are seen once. The ten biggest clones cover 2% to 3% of the sample. This specimen consisted of blood, obtained from a patient whose treatment included radiotherapy and nephrectomy. The receptors were gathered from a woman in her sixties with renal cell carcinoma.

The chain is built from TRBV28 and TRBJ1-2; 7 bases are a match to TRBD1. After removal of 6 bases from V and 0 bases from J, the junction contained 7 bases not matched to a gene. The CDR3 is 15 residues long. Germline assignment: CDR1 MDHEN and CDR2 SYDVKM. The CDR3 DNA reads as TGTGCCAGCAGACCCCGGGACAGCGCTAACTATGGCTACACCTTC. Protein sequence: CASRPRDSANYGYTF.

CDR3 DNA: TGTGCCACCAGCAGAGTTCTAGGGAATGAGCAGTTCTTC. It translates to CATSRVLGNEQFF. The chain is built from TRBV15 and TRBJ2-1; unclear D gene. The CDR3 loop spans 13 amino acids. The germline V gene encodes CDR1 LNHNV and CDR2 YYDKDF (reference sequence). V gave up 1 base and J gave up 7 bases, with 8 bases separating them.

This clone was found a few times. The chain recombines TRBV10-3 with TRBJ1-6; TRBD1 is a possible D gene (6 bases). Per the germline V gene, CDR1 is ENHRY and CDR2 is SYGVKD. This CDR3 contains 15 residues. Trimming removed 9 bases at V and 7 bases at J, with 19 bases between. The CDR3, as DNA: TGTGCCATTGCTGACACAGGGTCAAGGAATTCACCCCTCCACTTT. Protein product: CAIADTGSRNSPLHF.

V and J are TRBV4-3 and TRBJ2-6; D is unclear. The germline gives CDR1 LGHNA, CDR2 YSLEER. V gave up 2 bases and J gave up 3 bases, with 8 bases separating them. CDR3 length: 15 amino acids. The DNA for the CDR3 is TGCGCCAGCAGCCAATCGGCCCGTGGGGCCAACGTCCTGACTTTC. Its protein product is CASSQSARGANVLTF.

This clone was observed once. This chain connects TRBV10-3 to TRBJ2-3; D remains unclear. The ends were cut back, 0 bases at V and 6 bases at J, with 7 bases in the middle. Germline V gene data show CDR1 as ENHRY and CDR2 as SYGVKD. CDR3 length equals 13 residues. Written as DNA, the CDR3 is TGTGCCATCAGTGAGTCGTCCAGGGATACGCAGTATTTT. This gives the protein CAISESSRDTQYF.

V usage is TRBV5-8 and J usage is TRBJ2-6, with D uncertain. Germline assignment: CDR1 SGHTS and CDR2 YDEGEE. CDR3 length: 15 residues. Deletions cut 6 bases from V and 4 bases from J, with 14 bases between. For the CDR3, the DNA is TGTGCCAGCACCACCGTGAGGTCCGGGGCCAACGTCCTGACTTTC. This codes for CASTTVRSGANVLTF.

V and J are TRBV2 and TRBJ1-2; D is perhaps TRBD1 (6 bases). The V gene's germline CDR1 is SNHLY and CDR2 FYNNEI. The CDR3 has 15 residues. Between the trimmed V and J ends, which lost 7 bases and 0 bases, there was a span of 15 bases. The CDR3 loop is CASTADSPSNYGYTF. As DNA, the CDR3 is TGTGCCAGCACCGCGGACAGCCCCTCTAACTATGGCTACACCTTC.

The V gene is TRBV5-4, the J gene TRBJ2-1, with D unresolved. CDR1 and CDR2 (germline): SGHNT, YYREEE (reference sequence). This CDR3 spans 14 amino acids. Between the trimmed V and J ends, which lost 2 bases and 5 bases, there was a span of 11 bases. The CDR3 is CASSFAIQNNEQFF. Written as DNA, the CDR3 is TGTGCCAGCAGCTTCGCGATACAGAACAATGAGCAGTTCTTC. The whole variable domain, remainder taken from reference TRBV5-4 and TRBJ2-1, is ETGVTQSPTHLIKTRGQQVTLRCSSQSGHNTVSWYQQALGQGPQFIFQYYREEENGRGNFPPRFSGLQFPNYSSELNVNALELDDSALYLCASSFAIQNNEQFFGPGTRLTVL.

The V and J genes are TRBV18 and TRBJ2-3; TRBD2 agrees at 14 bases. V was clipped by 3 bases and J by 6 bases; unmatched bases: 5. The CDR3 extends over 16 amino acids. CDR1 is KGHSH, CDR2 LQKENI, per germline. The CDR3 DNA follows: TGTGCCAGCTCACCTAGACTAGCGGGAGGGCCGGATACGCAGTATTTT. The encoded protein is CASSPRLAGGPDTQYF. Looking up the rest from reference TRBV18 and TRBJ2-3 gives the full variable domain: NAGVMQNPRHLVRRRGQEARLRCSPMKGHSHVYWYRQLPEEGLKFMVYLQKENIIDESGMPKERFSAEFPKEGPSILRIQQVVRGDSAAYFCASSPRLAGGPDTQYFGPGTRLTVL.

V usage is TRBV5-1 and J usage is TRBJ2-1; a weak D match, TRBD1 (5 bases). Germline CDR1 SGHRS, CDR2 YFSETQ. This CDR3 comprises 16 residues. V was shortened by 7 bases and J by 0 bases, with 17 bases between the two germline ends. CDR3 sequence (DNA): TGCGCCAGCGGAATTGACAGTTTTGGCTCCTACAATGAGCAGTTCTTC. The encoded protein is CASGIDSFGSYNEQFF.

The rearrangement uses TRBV2 and TRBJ1-5; D ambiguous. The CDR3 has 14 residues. From germline, CDR1 is SNHLY and CDR2 FYNNEI. V gave up 4 bases and J gave up 3 bases, with 10 bases separating them. CDR3 in DNA: TGTGCCAGCAGTGTCGAGCCCAACAATCAGCCCCAGCATTTT. Translating gives CASSVEPNNQPQHF.

V gene TRBV7-8 combines with J gene TRBJ2-3, with 7 bases aligning to TRBD2. The CDR3 has 15 residues. J lost 2 bases, V lost 1 base, and 3 bases had no gene match. CDR1 and CDR2 from the germline V gene are SGHVS and FQNEAQ. This CDR3 reads CASSLVAGSTDTQYF. CDR3 sequence (DNA): TGTGCCAGCAGCTTAGTAGCGGGTTCCACAGATACGCAGTATTTT.

The chain employs TRBV7-2 and TRBJ2-7, with 7 bases fitting TRBD2. This CDR3 has 18 amino acids. The germline V gene encodes CDR1 SGHTA and CDR2 FQGNSA. V lost 8 bases to trimming and J lost 1 base; unmatched junction nucleotides: 20. The CDR3: CASHKGLVERGYSYEQYF. In DNA form, the CDR3 reads TGTGCCAGCCACAAAGGGCTGGTTGAGCGGGGATATTCCTACGAGCAGTACTTC.

The V gene is TRBV6-1, the J gene TRBJ1-2; D perhaps matches TRBD1 (6 bases). In germline, CDR1 is MNHNS, CDR2 SASEGT. CDR3 length: 17 amino acids. V lost 3 bases and J lost 3, with 20 bases in between. CDR3: CASSDLRSGAPHYGYTF. As DNA, the CDR3 is TGTGCCAGCAGTGACCTTCGGTCAGGGGCGCCTCACTATGGCTACACCTTC.

The J gene is TRBJ1-2, the V gene TRBV11-2; D gene uncertain. This CDR3 has 13 amino acids. Germline V gene lookup returns CDR1 SGHAT and CDR2 FQNNGV. V was clipped by 1 base and J by 2 bases, with 5 bases between them. The CDR3 sequence is CASSLGVNYGYTF. For the CDR3, the DNA is TGTGCCAGCAGCTTAGGAGTGAACTATGGCTACACCTTC.

This clone appeared once. V is TRBV9 and J is TRBJ2-5, with 8 bases identical to TRBD1. The V and J ends lost 4 bases and 11 bases, in that order; junction bases with no gene match: 10. The CDR3 is made up of 13 amino acids. Germline CDR1 is SGDLS and CDR2 is YYNGEE. The CDR3: CASSTRQGREQYF. CDR3 DNA: TGTGCCAGCAGCACCCGACAGGGGAGAGAGCAGTACTTC. The full variable domain, in which reference TRBV9 and TRBJ2-5 provide the parts outside the CDR3, is DSGVTQTPKHLITATGQRVTLRCSPRSGDLSVYWYQQSLDQGLQFLIQYYNGEERAKGNILERFSAQQFPDLHSELNLSSLELGDSALYFCASSTRQGREQYFGPGTRLLVL.

This chain uses TRBV28 with TRBJ2-2; a possible D gene is TRBD1 (6 bases). Germline CDR1 and CDR2: MDHEN and SYDVKM. The ends were cut back, 7 bases at V and 4 bases at J, with 10 bases in the middle. CDR3 size: 13 residues. The CDR3 loop reads CASILDSTGELFF. Written as DNA, the CDR3 is TGTGCCAGCATCCTGGACAGCACCGGGGAGCTGTTTTTT.

The rearrangement links TRBV6-1 to TRBJ1-1; D is undetermined. Germline V gene data show CDR1 as MNHNS and CDR2 as SASEGT. The length of the CDR3 is 14 residues. Trimming took off 6 bases at V and 3 bases at J, with 14 bases between the two ends. CDR3 coding DNA: TGTGCCAGCAGGGCCCCCGGGGAGCACACTGAAGCTTTCTTT. This codes for CASRAPGEHTEAFF.

This chain uses TRBV28 with TRBJ1-2, with 7 bases fitting TRBD1. The ends lost 4 bases at V and 4 bases at J; junction bases unmatched: 9. The CDR3 is made up of 15 amino acids. CDR1 MDHEN and CDR2 SYDVKM come from the germline V gene. The CDR3: CASSYPTGQSYGYTF. For the CDR3, the DNA is TGTGCCAGCAGTTACCCGACAGGGCAGAGCTATGGCTACACCTTC.

The J gene is TRBJ2-2, the V gene TRBV28; tentatively, D is TRBD1 (5 bases). V lost 6 bases to trimming and J lost 6 bases, with 20 bases between them. The CDR3 is made up of 16 amino acids. Per germline, CDR1 MDHEN and CDR2 SYDVKM. The CDR3 nucleotides read TGTGCCAGCAGCCTCTCTGGGGCAGGCGTCCCCGGGGAGCTGTTTTTT. The encoded protein is CASSLSGAGVPGELFF.

The rearrangement uses TRBV4-3 and TRBJ2-4; D ambiguous. Between the trimmed V and J ends, which lost 4 bases and 8 bases, there was a span of 12 bases. CDR1 and CDR2 (germline): LGHNA, YSLEER. There are 13 residues in the CDR3. This CDR3 reads CASSPGIADIQYF. The CDR3 bases are TGCGCCAGCAGCCCAGGAATAGCCGACATTCAGTACTTC.

This clone was detected only once. The chain's CDR3 is CASSPVGAGEETQYF. The CDR3 DNA sequence: TGTGCCAGCAGCCCCGTTGGAGCGGGGGAAGAGACCCAGTACTTC. The chain joins TRBV6-5 to TRBJ2-5; TRBD2 aligns across 8 bases. The V and J ends lost 6 bases and 3 bases, in that order; junction bases with no gene match: 9. The germline V gene has CDR1 MNHEY and CDR2 SVGAGI. The CDR3 loop spans 15 amino acids.

The chain is built from TRBV7-2 and TRBJ1-6; D gene ambiguous. V lost 2 bases and J 4 bases, leaving 6 bases between the germline ends. Looked up from germline, CDR1 is SGHTA and CDR2 is FQGNSA. The CDR3 spans 14 residues. CDR3 amino acids: CASSLQVYNSPLHF. CDR3 nucleotides: TGTGCCAGCAGCTTACAGGTTTATAATTCACCCCTCCACTTT.

The rearrangement uses TRBV30 and TRBJ2-6; a weak D match, TRBD1 (6 bases). V lost 2 bases to trimming and J lost 0 bases, with 11 bases between them. There are 16 residues in the CDR3. Germline V gives CDR1 GTSNPN, CDR2 SVGIG (reference sequence). The CDR3 DNA sequence: TGTGCCTGGAGTAGGACAGCGTCCTCTGGGGCCAACGTCCTGACTTTC. It translates to CAWSRTASSGANVLTF. Looking up the rest from reference TRBV30 and TRBJ2-6 gives the full variable domain: SQTIHQWPATLVQPVGSPLSLECTVEGTSNPNLYWYRQAAGRGLQLLFYSVGIGQISSEVPQNLSASRPQDRQFILSSKKLLLSDSGFYLCAWSRTASSGANVLTFGAGSRLTVL.

The chain recombines TRBV6-1 with TRBJ1-1; 7 bases are shared with TRBD1. This CDR3 contains 14 residues. Germline V lookup: CDR1 MNHNS, CDR2 SASEGT. After removal of 5 bases from V and 4 bases from J, the junction contained 7 bases not matched to a gene. The chain's CDR3 is CASSRGQEFTEAFF. The CDR3 nucleotides read TGTGCCAGCAGTCGAGGACAGGAATTCACTGAAGCTTTCTTT.